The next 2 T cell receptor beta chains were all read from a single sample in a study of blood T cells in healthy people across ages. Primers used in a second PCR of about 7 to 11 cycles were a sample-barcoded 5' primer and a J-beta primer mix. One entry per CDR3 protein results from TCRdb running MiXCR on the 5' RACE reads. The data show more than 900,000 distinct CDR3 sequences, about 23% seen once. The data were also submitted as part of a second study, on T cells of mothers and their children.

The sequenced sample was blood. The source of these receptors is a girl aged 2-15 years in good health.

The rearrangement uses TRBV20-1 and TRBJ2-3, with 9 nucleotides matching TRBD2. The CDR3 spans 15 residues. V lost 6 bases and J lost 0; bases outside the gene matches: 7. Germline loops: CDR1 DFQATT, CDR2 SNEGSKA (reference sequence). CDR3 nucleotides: TGCAGTGCCCAGCTTACTAGCGGGAGCACAGATACGCAGTATTTT. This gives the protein CSAQLTSGSTDTQYF.

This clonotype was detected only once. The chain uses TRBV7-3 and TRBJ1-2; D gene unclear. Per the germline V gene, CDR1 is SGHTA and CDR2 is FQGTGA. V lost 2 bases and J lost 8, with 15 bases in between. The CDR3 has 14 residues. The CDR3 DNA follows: TGTGCCAGCAGCTTAGAAGACGGCGGTTACGGCTACACCTTC. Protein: CASSLEDGGYGYTF.